This TCR beta chain was retrieved from a study of cytomegalovirus exposure and HLA in healthy donors. With 7 bases clipped from V and 7 bases from J, the junction kept 6 bases outside the gene matches. The CDR3 has 11 amino acids. CDR1 and CDR2 (germline): SQVTM, ANQGSEA. Nominally healthy donors provided the samples, though records likely missed some immune exposures. The table lists this clone with a few counts. Its specificity is unknown. Vbeta (60) and Jbeta (13) primers were used in the PCR. The data were produced by immunoSEQ multiplex PCR, yet TCRdb's version contains in-frame clones alone and is incomplete. There are approximately 76,000 clones in the sample; roughly 85% occur only once, and 2% to 3% lies in the top ten. General observations from the study: Researchers had no immune exposure information except CMV serostatus available. In a later analysis, V- and J-gene trimming of beta chains associated with a DCLRE1C missense variant, replicated independently.

V gene TRBV29-1 combines with J gene TRBJ1-1; 7 bases align to TRBD1. The sequenced material came from PBMCs. This receptor was identified in a man younger than 40 in good health and CMV-seronegative. CDR3 in amino acids: CSGKQGLEAFF. DNA for the CDR3: TGCAGCGGGAAACAGGGGCTTGAAGCTTTCTTT. Drawing the rest from reference TRBV29-1 and TRBJ1-1, the complete variable domain is SAVISQKPSRDICQRGTSLTIQCQVDSQVTMMFWYRQQPGQSLTLIATANQGSEATYESGFVIDKFPISRPNLTFSTLTVSNMSPEDSSIYLCSGKQGLEAFFGQGTRLTVV.